The clone carrying this TCR beta chain was seen more than once but under ten times. The antigen is undetermined. This CDR3 is 14 amino acids long. J gave up 5 bases and V 2 bases, and 1 base lay outside the gene matches. Germline V gene lookup returns CDR1 KGHDR and CDR2 SFDVKD. This entry is derived from a study of T cell repertoires in cytomegalovirus infection. Findings and limits, study-wide: HLA-C-restricted TCR beta clonotypes specific for CMV led the ex vivo response.

One entry per CDR3 protein results from TCRdb running MiXCR on the reads. Here the sample spans about 500,000 distinct CDR3 sequences, about 33% being singletons. The chain couples TRBV24-1 to TRBJ1-5; 8 bases align to TRBD1. This TCR was sampled from a human donor in good health (CMV status not recorded). Some clones in this sample may be carry-over from other donors' samples. The starting material was cultured PBMCs, obtained from culture after CMV antigen stimulation. The CDR3 coding sequence is TGTGCCACCAGTGATTCCAGGGGGCATCAGCCCCAGCATTTT. Encoded protein: CATSDSRGHQPQHF.